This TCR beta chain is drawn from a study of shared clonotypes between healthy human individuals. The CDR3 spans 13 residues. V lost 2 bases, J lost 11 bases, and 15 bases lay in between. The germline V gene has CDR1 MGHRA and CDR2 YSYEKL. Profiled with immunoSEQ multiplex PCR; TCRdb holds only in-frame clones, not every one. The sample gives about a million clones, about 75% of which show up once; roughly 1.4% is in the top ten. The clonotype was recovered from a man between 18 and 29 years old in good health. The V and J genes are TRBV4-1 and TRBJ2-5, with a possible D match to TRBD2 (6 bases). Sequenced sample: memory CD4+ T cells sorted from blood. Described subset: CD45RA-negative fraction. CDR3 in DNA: TGCGCCAGCAGCCAATCTTCGCCGGGAGAGCAGTACTTC. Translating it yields CASSQSSPGEQYF.